This TCR beta chain was identified during a study of blood T cell repertoires in COVID-19. Study-wide context: T cells, B-cell-depleted T cells, or PBMCs supplied cDNA or gDNA.

Ages ranged from about 18 to 89 years, with residence in some 25 US areas. Assignment of participants to cohorts was predicated upon participant-reported clinical history. Symptom resolution, clearance, or two negative PCRs marked donors in Cohort 3 as recovered. This CDR3 contains 16 residues. The junction had 7 bases not matched to a gene; V was cut back by 5 bases and J by 0 bases. Germline V gene data show CDR1 as SEHNR and CDR2 as FQNEAQ (reference sequence). Here immunoSEQ multiplex PCR was the method, and the copy in TCRdb shows in-frame clones only, minus some. The profile shows over 250,000 clones, under 95% of them singletons.

The chain carries TRBV7-9 and TRBJ1-1; 9 nucleotides line up with TRBD1. The receptor was isolated from a man between 60 and 75 years old who had recovered from COVID-19. Material: PBMCs or T cells enriched from blood (not recorded which). The CDR3 loop reads CASSPRGTGLNTEAFF. CDR3 nucleotide sequence: TGTGCCAGCAGCCCGCGGGGGACAGGGTTGAACACTGAAGCTTTCTTT. The entire variable domain, with the rest obtained from reference TRBV7-9 and TRBJ1-1, is as follows: DTGVSQNPRHKITKRGQNVTFRCDPISEHNRLYWYRQTLGQGPEFLTYFQNEAQLEKSRLLSDRFSAERPKGSFSTLEIQRTEQGDSAMYLCASSPRGTGLNTEAFFGQGTRLTVV.